The rows below give T cell receptor beta chains drawn from one sample of a study of blood T cells in healthy people across ages. MiXCR was run by TCRdb on the 5' RACE reads, yielding one entry per CDR3 protein. This repertoire shows just over 800,000 distinct CDR3 sequences, 55% to 65% found once; its top ten account for around 30%. Input material: blood. The receptors derive from a man younger than 45 in good health. Each CDR3 is given with its conserved first and last residue. The D gene is left open where the match is weak. Clone size is given for some rows only: seen once, a few or many times, or a class if the clone is expanded.

TRBV7-3	-	-	TRBJ1-2	CASSLTRGNGYTF	TGTGCCAGCAGCTTAACGCGAGGGAATGGCTACACCTTC
TRBV3-1	-	-	TRBJ2-1	CASLGLSYEQFF	TGTGCCAGCCTGGGGTTATCCTATGAGCAGTTCTTC
TRBV2	-	-	TRBJ2-7	CASRADGYEQYF	TGTGCCAGCAGAGCGGACGGTTACGAGCAGTACTTC
TRBV5-1	-	-	TRBJ2-2	CASSLLLQNTGELFF	TGCGCCAGCAGCTTATTGCTACAAAACACCGGGGAGCTGTTTTTT
TRBV6-5	-	-	TRBJ2-5	CASSYSTGAQETQYF	TGTGCCAGCAGTTACTCGACCGGGGCGCAAGAGACCCAGTACTTC
TRBV6-5	-	-	TRBJ1-6	CASSYSSYNSPLHF	TGTGCCAGCAGTTATTCCTCCTATAATTCACCCCTCCACTTT
TRBV24-1	-	TRBD1	TRBJ2-3	CTTNRGSGADTQYF	TGTACCACCAACAGGGGGAGTGGCGCAGATACGCAGTATTTT
TRBV5-8	once	TRBD1	TRBJ2-1	CASSDGQGAYNEQFF	TGTGCCAGCAGCGACGGACAGGGTGCCTACAATGAGCAGTTCTTC
TRBV6-6	once	TRBD1	TRBJ2-5	CASSYGTGGPETQYF	TGTGCCAGCAGTTACGGGACAGGGGGACCTGAGACCCAGTACTTC
TRBV2	-	-	TRBJ2-5	CASRQQGELETQYF	TGTGCCAGCCGCCAGCAGGGCGAATTGGAGACCCAGTACTTC
TRBV7-9	-	-	TRBJ1-5	CASSRGEGNQPQHF	TGTGCCAGCAGCCGCGGGGAGGGCAATCAGCCCCAGCATTTT
TRBV25-1	-	-	TRBJ1-2	CASSDPGVNYGYTF	TGTGCCAGCAGTGATCCAGGGGTCAACTATGGCTATACCTTC
TRBV7-2	-	-	TRBJ1-6	CASSLMWGDSPLHF	TGTGCCAGCAGCTTAATGTGGGGTGATTCACCCCTCCACTTT
TRBV28	-	TRBD1	TRBJ2-5	CASRDRGLLETQYF	TGTGCCAGCAGGGACAGGGGGCTGCTCGAGACCCAGTACTTC
TRBV7-3	-	TRBD2	TRBJ2-1	CASSPGAGGLETQFF	TGTGCCAGCAGCCCAGGGGCGGGGGGTTTAGAGACCCAGTTCTTC
TRBV6-2/TRBV6-3	-	TRBD2	TRBJ2-3	CASSYGTSGGPDTQYF	TGTGCCAGCAGTTACGGGACTAGCGGGGGACCGGATACGCAGTATTTT
TRBV5-1	-	-	TRBJ2-2	CASSEPTGELFF	TGCGCCAGCAGCGAACCCACCGGGGAGCTGTTTTTT
TRBV6-2/TRBV6-3	once	TRBD2	TRBJ2-1	CASSYLSLAGGPHNHNEQFF	TGTGCCAGCAGTTACTTGAGTTTAGCGGGGGGCCCCCACAATCACAATGAGCAGTTCTTC
TRBV20-1	-	TRBD1	TRBJ2-7	CSARTGDSYEQYF	TGCAGTGCTAGGACAGGGGACTCCTACGAGCAGTACTTC
TRBV20-1	-	-	TRBJ1-6	CSARMVAANNSPLHF	TGCAGTGCTAGGATGGTGGCAGCTAATAATTCACCCCTCCACTTT
TRBV10-3	once	-	TRBJ1-5	CAISEYGANQPQHF	TGTGCCATCAGTGAGTACGGGGCCAATCAGCCCCAGCATTTT
TRBV5-1	-	-	TRBJ2-7	CASSLGEVGTYEQYF	TGCGCCAGCAGCTTGGGGGAGGTGGGCACCTACGAGCAGTACTTC
TRBV7-6	few	-	TRBJ2-7	CASSLLTDSYEQYF	TGTGCCAGCAGCTTACTTACAGACTCCTACGAGCAGTACTTC
TRBV20-1	-	-	TRBJ1-5	CSARGAVDQPQHF	TGCAGTGCTAGAGGGGCGGTGGATCAGCCCCAGCATTTT
TRBV6-5	-	-	TRBJ2-3	CASAPDSVPDTQYF	TGTGCCAGCGCCCCGGACAGCGTCCCAGATACGCAGTATTTT
TRBV5-1	few	TRBD1	TRBJ1-2	CASGTGRDGYTF	TGCGCCAGCGGGACAGGGAGGGATGGCTACACCTTC
TRBV6-5	-	TRBD1	TRBJ2-5	CASSHTRDRIQETQYF	TGTGCCAGCAGTCATACCCGGGACAGGATTCAAGAGACCCAGTACTTC
TRBV6-5	-	TRBD2	TRBJ2-1	CASRPSSGGAGEQFF	TGTGCCAGCAGACCCTCTAGCGGGGGGGCAGGTGAGCAGTTCTTC